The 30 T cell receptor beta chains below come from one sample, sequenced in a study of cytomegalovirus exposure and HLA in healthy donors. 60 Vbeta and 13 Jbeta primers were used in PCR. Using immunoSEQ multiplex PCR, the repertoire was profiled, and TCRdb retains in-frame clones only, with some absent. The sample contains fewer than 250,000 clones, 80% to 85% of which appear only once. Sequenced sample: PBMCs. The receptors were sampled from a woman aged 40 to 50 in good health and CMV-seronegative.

CDR3 nucleotides: TGTGCCAGCAGCCAAGTTGGGGAGAACTATGGCTACACCTTC. This codes for CASSQVGENYGYTF. The rearrangement links TRBV14 to TRBJ1-2; unclear D gene. V shed 1 base and J shed 2 bases, with 8 bases lying between them. CDR3 length: 14 amino acids. Germline V gene lookup returns CDR1 SGHDN and CDR2 FVKESK.

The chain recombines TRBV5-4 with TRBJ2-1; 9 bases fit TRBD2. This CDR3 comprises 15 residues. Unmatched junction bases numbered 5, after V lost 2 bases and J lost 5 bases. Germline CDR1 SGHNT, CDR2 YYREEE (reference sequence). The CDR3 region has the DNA TGTGCCAGCAGCTTTAGCGGGAGTATCCACAATGAGCAGTTCTTC. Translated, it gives CASSFSGSIHNEQFF.

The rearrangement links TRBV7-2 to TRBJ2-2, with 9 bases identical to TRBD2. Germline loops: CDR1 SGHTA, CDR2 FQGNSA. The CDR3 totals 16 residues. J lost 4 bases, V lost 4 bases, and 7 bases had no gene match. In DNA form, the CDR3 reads TGTGCCAGCAGCTCCGCGCTAGCGGGGACCACCGGGGAGCTGTTTTTT. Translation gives CASSSALAGTTGELFF.

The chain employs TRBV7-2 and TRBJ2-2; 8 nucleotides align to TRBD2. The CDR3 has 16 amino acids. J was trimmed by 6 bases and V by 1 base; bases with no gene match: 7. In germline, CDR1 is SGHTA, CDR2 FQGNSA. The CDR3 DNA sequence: TGTGCCAGCAGCTTAGGACTAGCGTTATCGTCCGGGGAGCTGTTTTTT. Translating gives CASSLGLALSSGELFF.

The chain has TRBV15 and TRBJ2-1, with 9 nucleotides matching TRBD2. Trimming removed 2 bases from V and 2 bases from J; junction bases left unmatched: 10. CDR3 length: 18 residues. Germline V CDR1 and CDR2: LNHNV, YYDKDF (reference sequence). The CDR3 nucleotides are TGTGCCACCAGCAGATCAATTAGCGGGAGAGGGCCCTACAATGAGCAGTTCTTC. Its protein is CATSRSISGRGPYNEQFF.

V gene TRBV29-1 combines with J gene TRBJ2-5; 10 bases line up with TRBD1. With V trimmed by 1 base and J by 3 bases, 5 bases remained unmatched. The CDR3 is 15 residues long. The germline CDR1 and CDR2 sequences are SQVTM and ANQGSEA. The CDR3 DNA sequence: TGCAGCGTTGAAGGACAGGGGGCGAGTGAAGAGACCCAGTACTTC. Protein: CSVEGQGASEETQYF.

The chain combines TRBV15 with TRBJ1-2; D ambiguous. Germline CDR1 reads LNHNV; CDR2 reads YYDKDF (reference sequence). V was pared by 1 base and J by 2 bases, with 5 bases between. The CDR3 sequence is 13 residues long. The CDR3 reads CATSRAVNYGYTF. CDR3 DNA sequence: TGTGCCACCAGCAGAGCAGTGAACTATGGCTACACCTTC. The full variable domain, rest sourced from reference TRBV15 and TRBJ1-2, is DAMVIQNPRYQVTQFGKPVTLSCSQTLNHNVMYWYQQKSSQAPKLLFHYYDKDFNNEADTPDNFQSRRPNTSFCFLDIRSPGLGDTAMYLCATSRAVNYGYTFGSGTRLTVV.

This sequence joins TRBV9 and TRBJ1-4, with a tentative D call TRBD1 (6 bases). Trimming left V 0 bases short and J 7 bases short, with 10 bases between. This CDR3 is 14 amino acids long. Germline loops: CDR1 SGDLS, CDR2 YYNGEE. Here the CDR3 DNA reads TGTGCCAGCAGCGTAGAAGGGGGTAGTGAAAAACTGTTTTTT. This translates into CASSVEGGSEKLFF.

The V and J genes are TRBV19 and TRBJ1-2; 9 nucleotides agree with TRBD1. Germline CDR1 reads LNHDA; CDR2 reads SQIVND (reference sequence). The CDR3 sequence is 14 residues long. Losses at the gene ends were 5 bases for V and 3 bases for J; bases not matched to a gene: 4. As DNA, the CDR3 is TGTGCCAGTAGTGTGGGACAGGGAGACTATGGCTACACCTTC. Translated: CASSVGQGDYGYTF.

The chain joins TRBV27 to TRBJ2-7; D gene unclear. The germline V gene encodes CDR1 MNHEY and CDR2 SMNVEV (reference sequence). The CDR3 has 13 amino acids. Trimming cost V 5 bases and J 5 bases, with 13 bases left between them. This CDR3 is CASSANGWNEQYF. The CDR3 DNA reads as TGTGCCAGCAGTGCGAACGGGTGGAACGAGCAGTACTTC.

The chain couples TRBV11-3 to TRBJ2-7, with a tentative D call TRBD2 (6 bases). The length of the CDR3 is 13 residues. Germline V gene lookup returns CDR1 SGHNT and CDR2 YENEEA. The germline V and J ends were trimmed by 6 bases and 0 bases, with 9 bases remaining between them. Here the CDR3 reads CASSAGSSYEQYF. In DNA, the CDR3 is TGTGCCAGCAGTGCGGGGAGCTCCTACGAGCAGTACTTC. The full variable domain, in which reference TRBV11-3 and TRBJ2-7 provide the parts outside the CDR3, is EAGVVQSPRYKIIEKKQPVAFWCNPISGHNTLYWYLQNLGQGPELLIRYENEEAVDDSQLPKDRFSAERLKGVDSTLKIQPAELGDSAVYLCASSAGSSYEQYFGPGTRLTVT.

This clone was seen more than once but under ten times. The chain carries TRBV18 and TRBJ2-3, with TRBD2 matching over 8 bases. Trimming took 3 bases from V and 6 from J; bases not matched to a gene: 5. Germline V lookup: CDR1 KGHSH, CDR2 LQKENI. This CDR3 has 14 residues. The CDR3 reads CASSPRTSYDTQYF. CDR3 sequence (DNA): TGTGCCAGCTCACCCCGGACTAGCTACGATACGCAGTATTTT.

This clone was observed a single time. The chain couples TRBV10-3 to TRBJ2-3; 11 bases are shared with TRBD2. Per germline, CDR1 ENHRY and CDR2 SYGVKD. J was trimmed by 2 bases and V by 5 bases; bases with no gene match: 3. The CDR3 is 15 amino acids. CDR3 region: CAISSSGRTTDTQYF. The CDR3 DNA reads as TGTGCCATCAGTTCTAGCGGGAGGACCACAGATACGCAGTATTTT.

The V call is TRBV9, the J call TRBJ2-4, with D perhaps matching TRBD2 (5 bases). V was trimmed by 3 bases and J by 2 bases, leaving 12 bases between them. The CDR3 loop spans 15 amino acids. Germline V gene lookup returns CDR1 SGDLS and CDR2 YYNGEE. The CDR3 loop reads CASSAGTDSKNIQYF. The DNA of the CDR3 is TGTGCCAGCAGCGCGGGAACAGATTCCAAAAACATTCAGTACTTC.

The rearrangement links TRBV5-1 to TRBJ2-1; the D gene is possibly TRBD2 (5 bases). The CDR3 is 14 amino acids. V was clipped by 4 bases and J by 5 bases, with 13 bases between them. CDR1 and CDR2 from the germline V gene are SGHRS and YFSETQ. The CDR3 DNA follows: TGCGCCAGCAGCGTGAACCCCGGGGACAATGAGCAGTTCTTC. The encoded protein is CASSVNPGDNEQFF.

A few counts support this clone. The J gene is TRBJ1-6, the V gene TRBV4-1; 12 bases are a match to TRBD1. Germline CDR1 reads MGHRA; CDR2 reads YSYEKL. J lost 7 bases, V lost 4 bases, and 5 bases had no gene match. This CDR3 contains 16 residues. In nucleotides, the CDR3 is TGCGCCAGCAGCCTCGGGACAGGGGGCTTGAATTCACCCCTCCACTTT. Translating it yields CASSLGTGGLNSPLHF.

The CDR3 DNA sequence: TGTGCCAGCAGCTTAGAGACAGGGGGAGAGGTTGGCTACACCTTC. Protein product: CASSLETGGEVGYTF. The chain joins TRBV7-2 to TRBJ1-2; 9 bases align to TRBD1. With V trimmed by 1 base and J by 7 bases, 7 bases remained unmatched. Germline V gene sequence: CDR1 SGHTA, CDR2 FQGNSA. This CDR3 is 15 amino acids long.

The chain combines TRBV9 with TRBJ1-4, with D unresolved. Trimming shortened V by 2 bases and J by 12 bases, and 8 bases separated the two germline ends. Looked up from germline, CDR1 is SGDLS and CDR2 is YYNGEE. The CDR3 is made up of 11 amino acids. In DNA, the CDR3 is TGTGCCAGCAGCGTCATGAGGGAACTGTTTTTT. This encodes CASSVMRELFF.

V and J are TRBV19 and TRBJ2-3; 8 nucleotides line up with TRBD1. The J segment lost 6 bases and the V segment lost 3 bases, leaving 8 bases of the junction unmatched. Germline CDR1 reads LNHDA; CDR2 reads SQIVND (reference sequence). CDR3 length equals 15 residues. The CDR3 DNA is TGTGCCAGTAGTATTGGCAGGGGGCCTCTGGATACGCAGTATTTT. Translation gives CASSIGRGPLDTQYF.

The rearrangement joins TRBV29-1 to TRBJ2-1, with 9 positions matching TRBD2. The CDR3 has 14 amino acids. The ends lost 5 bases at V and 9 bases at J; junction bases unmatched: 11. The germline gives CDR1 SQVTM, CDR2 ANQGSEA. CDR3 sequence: CSVPQVAGAGEQFF. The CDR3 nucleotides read TGCAGCGTTCCTCAGGTAGCGGGAGCAGGTGAGCAGTTCTTC.

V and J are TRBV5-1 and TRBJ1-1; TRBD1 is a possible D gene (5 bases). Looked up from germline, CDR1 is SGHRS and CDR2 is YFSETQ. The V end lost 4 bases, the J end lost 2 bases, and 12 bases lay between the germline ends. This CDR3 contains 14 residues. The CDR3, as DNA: TGCGCCAGCAGCGGAGGGACCTACAACACTGAAGCTTTCTTT. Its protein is CASSGGTYNTEAFF.

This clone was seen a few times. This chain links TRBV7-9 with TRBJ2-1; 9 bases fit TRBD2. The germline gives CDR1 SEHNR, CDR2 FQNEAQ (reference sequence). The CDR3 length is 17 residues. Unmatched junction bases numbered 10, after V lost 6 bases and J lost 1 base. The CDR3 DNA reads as TGTGCCAGCAGACCTGCGGCGGGAGGGGGTTCCTACAATGAGCAGTTCTTC. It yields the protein CASRPAAGGGSYNEQFF.

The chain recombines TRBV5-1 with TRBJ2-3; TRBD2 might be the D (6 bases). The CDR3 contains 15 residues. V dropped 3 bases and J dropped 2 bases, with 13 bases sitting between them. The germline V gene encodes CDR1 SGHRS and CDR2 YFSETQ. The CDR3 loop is CASSSVAVSTDTQYF. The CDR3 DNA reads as TGCGCCAGCAGCTCCGTAGCGGTATCCACAGATACGCAGTATTTT. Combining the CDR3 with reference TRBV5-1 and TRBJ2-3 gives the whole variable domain KAGVTQTPRYLIKTRGQQVTLSCSPISGHRSVSWYQQTPGQGLQFLFEYFSETQRNKGNFPGRFSGRQFSNSRSEMNVSTLELGDSALYLCASSSVAVSTDTQYFGPGTRLTVL.

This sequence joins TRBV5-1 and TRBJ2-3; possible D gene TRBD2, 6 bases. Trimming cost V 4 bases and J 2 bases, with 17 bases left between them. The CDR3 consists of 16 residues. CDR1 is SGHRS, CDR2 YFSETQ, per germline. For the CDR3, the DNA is TGCGCCAGCAGCCGGGGTTCAGCGGGCGACACAGATACGCAGTATTTT. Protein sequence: CASSRGSAGDTDTQYF.

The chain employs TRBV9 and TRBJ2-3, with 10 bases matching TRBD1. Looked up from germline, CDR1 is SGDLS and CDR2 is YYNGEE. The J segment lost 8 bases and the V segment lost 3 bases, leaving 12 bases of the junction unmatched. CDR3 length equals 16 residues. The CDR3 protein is CASSASPDRGRGTQYF. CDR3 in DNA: TGTGCCAGCAGCGCTAGTCCAGACAGGGGGCGAGGTACGCAGTATTTT.

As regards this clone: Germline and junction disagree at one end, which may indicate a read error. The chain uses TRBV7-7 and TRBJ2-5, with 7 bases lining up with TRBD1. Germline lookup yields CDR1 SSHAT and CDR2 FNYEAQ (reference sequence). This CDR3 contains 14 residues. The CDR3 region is CASSLRQGQETQYF. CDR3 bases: TGTGCTAGCAGCCTCAGACAGGGACAAGAGACCCAGTACTTC.

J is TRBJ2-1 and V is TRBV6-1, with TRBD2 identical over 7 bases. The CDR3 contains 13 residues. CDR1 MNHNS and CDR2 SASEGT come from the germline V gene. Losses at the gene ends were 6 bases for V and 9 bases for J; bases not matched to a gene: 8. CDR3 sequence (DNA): TGTGCCAGCAGGTCCGGACTAGTTGGTGAGCAGTTCTTC. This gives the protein CASRSGLVGEQFF.

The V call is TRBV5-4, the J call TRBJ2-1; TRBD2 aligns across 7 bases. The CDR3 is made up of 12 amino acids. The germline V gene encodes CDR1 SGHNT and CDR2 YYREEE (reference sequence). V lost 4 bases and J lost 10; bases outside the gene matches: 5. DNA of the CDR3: TGTGCCAGCAGCCCCATAGCGGGCGAGCAGTTCTTC. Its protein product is CASSPIAGEQFF.

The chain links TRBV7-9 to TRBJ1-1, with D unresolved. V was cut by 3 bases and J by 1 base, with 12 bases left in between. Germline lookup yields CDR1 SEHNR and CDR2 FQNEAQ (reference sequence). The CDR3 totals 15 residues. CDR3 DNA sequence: TGTGCCAGCAGCTTTTTCGAGGAAAAGAACACTGAAGCTTTCTTT. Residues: CASSFFEEKNTEAFF.

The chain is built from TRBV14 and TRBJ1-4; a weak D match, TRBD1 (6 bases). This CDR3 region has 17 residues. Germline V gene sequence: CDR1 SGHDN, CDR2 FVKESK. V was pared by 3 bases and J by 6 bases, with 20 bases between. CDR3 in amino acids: CASSHWPVGRGDEKLFF. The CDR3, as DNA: TGTGCCAGCAGCCATTGGCCGGTAGGCAGGGGAGATGAAAAACTGTTTTTT. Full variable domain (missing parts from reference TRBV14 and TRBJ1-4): EAGVTQFPSHSVIEKGQTVTLRCDPISGHDNLYWYRRVMGKEIKFLLHFVKESKQDESGMPNNRFLAERTGGTYSTLKVQPAELEDSGVYFCASSHWPVGRGDEKLFFGSGTQLSVL.